The T cell receptor beta chain described here comes from a study of blood T cell repertoires in COVID-19. Here immunoSEQ multiplex PCR was the method, and the copy in TCRdb shows in-frame clones only, minus some. This sample has approximately 160,000 clones, with 60% to 85% found just once. CDR1 and CDR2 (germline): GTSNPN, SVGIG (reference sequence). CDR3 length equals 12 residues. Trimming took 5 bases from V and 7 from J; bases not matched to a gene: 3. This TCR derives from a man in his fifties or sixties with acute or convalescent COVID-19. This sequence joins TRBV30 and TRBJ2-1, with TRBD1 matching 9 bases. Material: peripheral blood. CDR3 nucleotides: TGTGCCTGGGAACAGGGGGCGAATGAGCAGTTCTTC. Translated: CAWEQGANEQFF.